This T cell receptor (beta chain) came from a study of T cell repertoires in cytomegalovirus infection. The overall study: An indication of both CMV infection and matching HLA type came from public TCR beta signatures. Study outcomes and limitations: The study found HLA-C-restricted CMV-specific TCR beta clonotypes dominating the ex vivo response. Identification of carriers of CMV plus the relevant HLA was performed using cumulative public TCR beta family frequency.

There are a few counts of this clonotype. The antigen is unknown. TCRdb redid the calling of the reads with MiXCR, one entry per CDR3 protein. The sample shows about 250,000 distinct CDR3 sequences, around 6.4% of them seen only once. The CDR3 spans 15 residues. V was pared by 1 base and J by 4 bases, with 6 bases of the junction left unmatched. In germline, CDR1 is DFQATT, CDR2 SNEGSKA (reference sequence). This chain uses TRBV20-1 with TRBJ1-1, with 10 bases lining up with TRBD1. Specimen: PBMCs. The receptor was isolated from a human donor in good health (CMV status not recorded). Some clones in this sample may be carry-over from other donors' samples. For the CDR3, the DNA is TGCAGTGCTAGAGGAGGGACAGGGGAGGCCACTGAAGCTTTCTTT. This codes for CSARGGTGEATEAFF.